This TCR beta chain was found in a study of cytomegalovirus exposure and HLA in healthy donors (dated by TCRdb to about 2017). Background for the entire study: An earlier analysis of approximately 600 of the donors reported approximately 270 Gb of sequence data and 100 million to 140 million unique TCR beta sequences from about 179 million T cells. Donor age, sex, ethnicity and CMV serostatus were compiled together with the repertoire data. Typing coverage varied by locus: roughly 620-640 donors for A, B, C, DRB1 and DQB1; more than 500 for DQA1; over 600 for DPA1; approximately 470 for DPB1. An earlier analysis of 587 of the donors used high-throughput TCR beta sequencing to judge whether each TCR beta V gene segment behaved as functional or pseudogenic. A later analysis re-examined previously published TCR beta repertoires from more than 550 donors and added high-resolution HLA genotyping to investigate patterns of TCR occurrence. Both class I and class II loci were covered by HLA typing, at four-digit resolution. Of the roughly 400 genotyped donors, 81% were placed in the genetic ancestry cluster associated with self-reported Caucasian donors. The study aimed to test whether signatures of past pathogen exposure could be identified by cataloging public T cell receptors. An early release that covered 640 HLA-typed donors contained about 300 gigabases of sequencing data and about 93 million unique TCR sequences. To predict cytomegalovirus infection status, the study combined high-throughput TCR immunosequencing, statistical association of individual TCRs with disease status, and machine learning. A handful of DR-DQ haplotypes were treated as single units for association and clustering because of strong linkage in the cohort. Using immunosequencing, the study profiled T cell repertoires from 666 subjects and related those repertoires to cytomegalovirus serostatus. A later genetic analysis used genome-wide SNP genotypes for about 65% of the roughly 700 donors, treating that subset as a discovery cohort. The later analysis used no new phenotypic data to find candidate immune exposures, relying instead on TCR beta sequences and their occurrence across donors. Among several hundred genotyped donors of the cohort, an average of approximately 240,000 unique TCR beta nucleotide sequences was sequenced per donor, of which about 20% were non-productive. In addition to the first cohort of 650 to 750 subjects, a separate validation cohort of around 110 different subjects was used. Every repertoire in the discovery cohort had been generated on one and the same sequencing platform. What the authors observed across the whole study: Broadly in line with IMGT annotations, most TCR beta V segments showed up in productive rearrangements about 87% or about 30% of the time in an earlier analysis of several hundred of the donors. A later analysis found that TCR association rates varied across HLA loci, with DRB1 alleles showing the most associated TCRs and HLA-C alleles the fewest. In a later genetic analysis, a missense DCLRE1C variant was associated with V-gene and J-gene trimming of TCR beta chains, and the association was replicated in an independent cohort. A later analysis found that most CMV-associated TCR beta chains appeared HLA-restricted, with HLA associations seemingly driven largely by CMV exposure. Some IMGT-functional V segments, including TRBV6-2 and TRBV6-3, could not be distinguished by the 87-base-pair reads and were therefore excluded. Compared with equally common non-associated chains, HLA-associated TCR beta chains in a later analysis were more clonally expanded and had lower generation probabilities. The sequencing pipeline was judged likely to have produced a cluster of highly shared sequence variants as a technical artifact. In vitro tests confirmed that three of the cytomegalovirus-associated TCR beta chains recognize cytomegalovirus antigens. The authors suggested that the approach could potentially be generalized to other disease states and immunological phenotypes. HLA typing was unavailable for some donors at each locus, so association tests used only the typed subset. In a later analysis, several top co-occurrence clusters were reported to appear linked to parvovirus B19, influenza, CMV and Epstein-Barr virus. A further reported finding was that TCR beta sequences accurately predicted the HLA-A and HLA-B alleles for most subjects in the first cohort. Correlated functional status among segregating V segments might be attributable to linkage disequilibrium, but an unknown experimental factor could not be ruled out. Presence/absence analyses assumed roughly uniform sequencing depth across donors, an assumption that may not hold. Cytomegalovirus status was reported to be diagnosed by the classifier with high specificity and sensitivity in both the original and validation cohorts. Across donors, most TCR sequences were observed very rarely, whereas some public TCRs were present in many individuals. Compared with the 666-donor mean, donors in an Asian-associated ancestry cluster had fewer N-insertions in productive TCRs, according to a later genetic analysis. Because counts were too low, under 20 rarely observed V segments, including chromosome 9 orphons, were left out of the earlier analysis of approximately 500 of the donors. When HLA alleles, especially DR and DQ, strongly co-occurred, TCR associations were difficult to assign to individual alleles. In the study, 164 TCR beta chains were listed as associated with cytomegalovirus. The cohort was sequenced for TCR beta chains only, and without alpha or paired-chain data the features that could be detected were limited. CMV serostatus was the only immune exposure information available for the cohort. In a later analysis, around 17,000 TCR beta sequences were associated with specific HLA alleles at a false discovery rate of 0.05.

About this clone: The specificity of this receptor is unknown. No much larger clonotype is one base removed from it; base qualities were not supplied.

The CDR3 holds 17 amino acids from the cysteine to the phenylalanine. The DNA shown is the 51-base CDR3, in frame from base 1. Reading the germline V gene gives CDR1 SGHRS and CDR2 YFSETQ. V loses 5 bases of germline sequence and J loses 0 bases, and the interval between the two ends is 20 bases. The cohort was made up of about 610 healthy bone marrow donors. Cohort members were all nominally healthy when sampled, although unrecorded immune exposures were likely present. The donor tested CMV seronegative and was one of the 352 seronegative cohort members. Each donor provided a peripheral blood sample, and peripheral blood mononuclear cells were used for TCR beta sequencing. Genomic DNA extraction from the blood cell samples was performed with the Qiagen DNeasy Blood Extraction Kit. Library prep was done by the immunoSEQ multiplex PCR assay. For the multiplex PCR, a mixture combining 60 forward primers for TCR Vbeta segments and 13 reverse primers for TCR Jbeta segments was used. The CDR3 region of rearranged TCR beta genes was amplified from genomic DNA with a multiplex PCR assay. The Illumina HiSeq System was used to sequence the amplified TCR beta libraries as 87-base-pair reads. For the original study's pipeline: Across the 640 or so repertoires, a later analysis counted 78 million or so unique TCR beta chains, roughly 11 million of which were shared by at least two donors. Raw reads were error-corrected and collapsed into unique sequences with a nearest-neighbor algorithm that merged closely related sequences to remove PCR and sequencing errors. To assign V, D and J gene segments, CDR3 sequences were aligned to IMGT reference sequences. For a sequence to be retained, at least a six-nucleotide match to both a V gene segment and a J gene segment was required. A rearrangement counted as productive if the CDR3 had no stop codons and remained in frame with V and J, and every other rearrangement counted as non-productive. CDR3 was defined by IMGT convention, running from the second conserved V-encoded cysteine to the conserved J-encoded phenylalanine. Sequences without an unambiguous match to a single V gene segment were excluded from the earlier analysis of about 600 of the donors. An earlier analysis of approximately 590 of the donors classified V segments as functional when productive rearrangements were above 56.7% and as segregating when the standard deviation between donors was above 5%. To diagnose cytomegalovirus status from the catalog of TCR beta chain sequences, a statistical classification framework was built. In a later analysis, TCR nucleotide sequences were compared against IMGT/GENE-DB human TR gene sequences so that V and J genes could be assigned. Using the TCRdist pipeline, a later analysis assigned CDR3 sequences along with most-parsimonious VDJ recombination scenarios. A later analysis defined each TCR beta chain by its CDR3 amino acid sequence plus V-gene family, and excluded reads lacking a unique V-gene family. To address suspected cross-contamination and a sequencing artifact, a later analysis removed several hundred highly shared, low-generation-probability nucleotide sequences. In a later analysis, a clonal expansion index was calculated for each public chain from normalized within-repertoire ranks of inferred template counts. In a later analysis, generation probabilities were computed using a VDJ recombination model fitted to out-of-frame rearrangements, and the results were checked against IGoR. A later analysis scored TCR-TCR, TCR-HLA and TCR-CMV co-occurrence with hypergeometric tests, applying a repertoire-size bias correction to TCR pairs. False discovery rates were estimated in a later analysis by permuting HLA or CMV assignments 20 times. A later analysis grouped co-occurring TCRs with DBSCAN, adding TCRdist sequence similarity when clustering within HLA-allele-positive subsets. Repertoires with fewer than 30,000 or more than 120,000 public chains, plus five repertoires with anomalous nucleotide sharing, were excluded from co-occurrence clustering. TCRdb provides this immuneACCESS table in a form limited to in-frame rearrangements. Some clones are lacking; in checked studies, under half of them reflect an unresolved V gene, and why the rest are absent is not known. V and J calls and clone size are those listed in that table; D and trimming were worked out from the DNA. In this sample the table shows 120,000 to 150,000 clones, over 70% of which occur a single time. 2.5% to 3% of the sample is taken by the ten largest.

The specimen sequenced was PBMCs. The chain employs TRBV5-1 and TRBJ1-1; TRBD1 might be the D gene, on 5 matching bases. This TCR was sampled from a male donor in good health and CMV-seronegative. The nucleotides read TGCGCCAGCAGTTCAATTTGGGAGGAGGGGATGAACACTGAAGCTTTCTTT. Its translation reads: CASSSIWEEGMNTEAFF.